A selection of T cell receptor beta chains follows, all from one sample in a study of T cell responses to AZD1222 COVID-19 vaccine. Generated by immunoSEQ multiplex PCR, the TCRdb table keeps only in-frame clones and is missing some. The table records roughly 130,000 clones, 88% of them present only once. Specimen: peripheral blood, collected on day 0 of AZD1222 vaccination. The receptors here all came from an adult in good health. CDR3s leave out the opening cysteine and the closing phenylalanine or tryptophan. For some rows the clone size is stated as once, few or many, or as a class when expanded; others skip it.

J gene	V gene	clone size	CDR3 protein
TRBJ2-1	TRBV9	NA	ASSVQGASAYNEQF
TRBJ2-3	TRBV7-9	NA	ASSRSGGGSTDTQY
TRBJ2-5	TRBV25-1	NA	ASSEYGGSQETQY
TRBJ2-2	TRBV28	NA	ASGYSGQGAGELF
TRBJ1-1	TRBV10-2	NA	ASNYLGRTEAF
TRBJ2-3	TRBV5-6	NA	ASSPPSATSTDTQY
TRBJ2-3	TRBV29-1	once	SVVGEADTQY
TRBJ1-5	TRBV18	NA	ASSAGDSNQPQH
TRBJ1-2	TRBV3-1/TRBV3-2	NA	ASSQGQDYGYT
TRBJ2-7	TRBV2	NA	ASSDRSGRGEQY
TRBJ2-7	TRBV20-1	NA	SGSLAGVGEQY
TRBJ2-7	TRBV2	NA	ASSELQDRTHEQY
TRBJ2-7	TRBV6-2/TRBV6-3	NA	ASSRKGPEY
TRBJ1-1	TRBV14	NA	ASSHVGGTEAF
TRBJ1-5	TRBV5-6	NA	ASSYMNPYYSNQPQH
TRBJ1-1	TRBV9	NA	ASSEGQHTEAF
TRBJ2-3	TRBV27	NA	ASKTFGLSGTDTQY
TRBJ1-5	TRBV14	NA	ASSQPQGSGNQPQH
TRBJ2-7	TRBV24-1	once	ATIRTSVSYEQY
TRBJ1-6	TRBV7-6	NA	ASSLADGNSPLH
TRBJ2-5	TRBV12-3/TRBV12-4	NA	ASRQGVLETQY
TRBJ2-7	TRBV7-8	NA	ASSASGQGAGEQY
TRBJ2-7	TRBV6-5	once	ATHSQRGAYEQY
TRBJ1-5	TRBV11-2	once	ASSLGQGPNQPQH
TRBJ2-5	TRBV5-1	NA	ASSRTSGGAVETQY
TRBJ2-7	TRBV5-1	NA	ASSLVLGQLGEQY
TRBJ2-5	TRBV3-1/TRBV3-2	NA	ASRGTNQETQY
TRBJ1-1	TRBV6-5	few	ASSPTGPGRPGAF
TRBJ1-1	TRBV14	NA	ASSPITGANTEAF
TRBJ2-2	TRBV7-9	NA	ASSGGGAGNTGELF
TRBJ1-1	TRBV9	NA	ASSPSADLNTEAF
TRBJ2-7	TRBV6-5	NA	ASRPDSAAYEQY
TRBJ1-2	TRBV27	few	ATADRGRDGYT
TRBJ1-5	TRBV24-1	NA	ATSDLREGNQPQH
TRBJ1-3	TRBV7-2	NA	ASSLRPGQAGNTIY
TRBJ2-3	TRBV27	NA	ASSLWQSSTDTQY
TRBJ1-2	TRBV6-5	NA	ASSSERYGYYGYT
TRBJ1-1	TRBV27	NA	AREGQVYTEAF
TRBJ2-1	TRBV10-1	NA	ASSRDRGRIEQF